Each of the 7 T cell receptor beta chains below was sequenced from the same sample in a study of control samples from healthy donors and cancer patients. Only in-frame clones appear in the TCRdb table, and some are missing; sequencing was by immunoSEQ multiplex PCR. The repertoire holds some 120,000 clones, with over 75% as singletons. The sequenced sample consisted of blood. These receptors all stem from a man in his forties in good health.

The chain carries TRBV5-8 and TRBJ1-1; D call uncertain. Germline V gene lookup returns CDR1 SGHTS and CDR2 YDEGEE. CDR3 length: 15 residues. The V end lost 0 bases, the J end lost 10 bases, and 19 bases lay between the germline ends. CDR3 region: CASSLAPTEVVGAFF. The CDR3 nucleotides read TGTGCCAGCAGCTTGGCCCCAACTGAAGTCGTCGGAGCTTTCTTT.

The rearrangement uses TRBV5-1 and TRBJ2-1; D is perhaps TRBD2 (6 bases). Germline CDR1 reads SGHRS; CDR2 reads YFSETQ. The CDR3 totals 14 residues. The V gene lost 4 bases and the J gene lost 3 bases, with 11 bases spanning the gap. This CDR3 reads CASSDGGSYNEQFF. The CDR3, as DNA: TGCGCCAGCAGCGACGGGGGTAGCTACAATGAGCAGTTCTTC. Full variable domain (outside the CDR3, taken from reference TRBV5-1 and TRBJ2-1): KAGVTQTPRYLIKTRGQQVTLSCSPISGHRSVSWYQQTPGQGLQFLFEYFSETQRNKGNFPGRFSGRQFSNSRSEMNVSTLELGDSALYLCASSDGGSYNEQFFGPGTRLTVL.

The chain recombines TRBV11-3 with TRBJ1-3; D is uncertain. This CDR3 contains 14 residues. Trimming took off 3 bases at V and 0 bases at J, with 6 bases between the two ends. Per germline, CDR1 SGHNT and CDR2 YENEEA. Here the CDR3 DNA reads TGTGCCAGCAGCTTGGGGTACTCTGGAAACACCATATATTTT. Its protein product is CASSLGYSGNTIYF.

V and J are TRBV9 and TRBJ1-1; no reliable D call. Trimming pared 3 bases from V and 5 bases from J, leaving 11 bases between. Per the germline V gene, CDR1 is SGDLS and CDR2 is YYNGEE. This CDR3 is built from 13 residues. The CDR3 DNA follows: TGTGCCAGCAGCGCGCACGGAGGGACTGAAGCTTTCTTT. This translates into CASSAHGGTEAFF.

This chain uses TRBV24-1 with TRBJ2-2; D is unclear. The CDR3 is 15 residues long. Trimming removed 3 bases at V and 3 bases at J, with 10 bases between. In germline, CDR1 is KGHDR, CDR2 SFDVKD. The CDR3 coding sequence is TGTGCCACCAGTGATCATGTTCGGGACACCGGGGAGCTGTTTTTT. It translates to CATSDHVRDTGELFF.

V is TRBV6-5 and J is TRBJ1-2, with a tentative D call TRBD1 (6 bases). Germline V gene sequence: CDR1 MNHEY, CDR2 SVGAGI. The CDR3 runs 15 residues. V was shortened by 8 bases and J by 2 bases, with 18 bases between the two germline ends. As DNA, the CDR3 is TGTGCCAGCCGAGGGGGAACCAGCCCAAACTATGGCTACACCTTC. Its protein is CASRGGTSPNYGYTF.

CDR3 DNA sequence: TGTGCCAGCAACTCCAGGGGTGAGCAGTTCTTC. Protein: CASNSRGEQFF. The chain couples TRBV12-3 or TRBV12-4 to TRBJ2-1, with TRBD1 as a possible D gene (6 bases). V lost 7 bases to trimming and J lost 9 bases, with 10 bases between them. The CDR3 sequence is 11 residues long.